The 14 T cell receptor beta chains reported below all come from one sample, sequenced in a study of T cells in localized non-small cell lung cancer. Method: immunoSEQ multiplex PCR; TCRdb's copy keeps in-frame clones and lacks some. The sample gives approximately 63,000 clones, approximately 90% of which show up once; around 20% is in the top ten. The source material was peripheral blood, sampled before any cancer treatment. Every receptor here comes from a man aged 35-75 years with stage I squamous cell lung carcinoma.

The chain carries TRBV27 and TRBJ2-5, with D unclear. Germline assignment: CDR1 MNHEY and CDR2 SMNVEV (reference sequence). The CDR3 runs 13 residues. Deletions cut 8 bases from V and 5 bases from J, with 15 bases between. CDR3 protein: CASRTDLGETQYF. CDR3 sequence (DNA): TGTGCCAGCCGTACTGACTTGGGGGAGACCCAGTACTTC.

This clone came up a few times. This chain links TRBV9 with TRBJ2-3, with D hard to call. CDR1 is SGDLS, CDR2 YYNGEE, per germline. Between the trimmed V and J ends, which lost 4 bases and 4 bases, there was a span of 13 bases. The CDR3 has 14 amino acids. The CDR3 bases are TGTGCCAGCAGCAATACCGCCGGAGCAGATACGCAGTATTTT. Translated: CASSNTAGADTQYF.

The chain carries TRBV5-1 and TRBJ2-5, with D perhaps assigned TRBD1 or TRBD2 (5 bases each). V was clipped by 2 bases and J by 4 bases, with 18 bases between them. Germline V gene sequence: CDR1 SGHRS, CDR2 YFSETQ. CDR3 length equals 16 residues. In DNA, the CDR3 is TGCGCCAGCAGCTTACTATCCGGGGCGGCCACAGAGACCCAGTACTTC. This gives the protein CASSLLSGAATETQYF. Full variable domain (remainder filled in from reference TRBV5-1 and TRBJ2-5): KAGVTQTPRYLIKTRGQQVTLSCSPISGHRSVSWYQQTPGQGLQFLFEYFSETQRNKGNFPGRFSGRQFSNSRSEMNVSTLELGDSALYLCASSLLSGAATETQYFGPGTRLLVL.

The rearrangement uses TRBV5-5 and TRBJ1-1, with 8 bases fitting TRBD1. From germline, CDR1 is SGHKS and CDR2 YYEKEE (reference sequence). The CDR3 covers 13 residues. V gave up 4 bases and J gave up 5 bases; unmatched junction bases: 4. The CDR3 protein is CASSLTGVTEAFF. The CDR3 bases are TGTGCCAGCAGCCTGACAGGGGTAACTGAAGCTTTCTTT. Variable domain in full (rest from reference TRBV5-5 and TRBJ1-1): DAGVTQSPTHLIKTRGQQVTLRCSPISGHKSVSWYQQVLGQGPQFIFQYYEKEERGRGNFPDRFSARQFPNYSSELNVNALLLGDSALYLCASSLTGVTEAFFGQGTRLTVV.

The chain combines TRBV5-1 with TRBJ2-5; no reliable D call. The V and J ends lost 4 bases and 2 bases respectively, with 12 bases between them. The germline CDR1 and CDR2 sequences are SGHRS and YFSETQ. The CDR3 runs 14 residues. CDR3 region: CASSTIDGQETQYF. The CDR3 DNA sequence: TGCGCCAGCAGCACAATCGACGGGCAAGAGACCCAGTACTTC.

This chain joins TRBV28 and TRBJ2-7, with 7 bases that match TRBD2. Germline V gives CDR1 MDHEN, CDR2 SYDVKM. The CDR3 totals 16 residues. J gave up 0 bases and V 6 bases, and 11 bases lay outside the gene matches. CDR3 nucleotides: TGTGCCAGCAGACCCAACCGAAGCGGGGCCTCCTACGAGCAGTACTTC. Translation gives CASRPNRSGASYEQYF. The full variable domain, its missing parts supplied by reference TRBV28 and TRBJ2-7, is DVKVTQSSRYLVKRTGEKVFLECVQDMDHENMFWYRQDPGLGLRLIYFSYDVKMKEKGDIPEGYSVSREKKERFSLILESASTNQTSMYLCASRPNRSGASYEQYFGPGTRLTVT.

This clone was seen more than once but under ten times. V gene TRBV19 combines with J gene TRBJ1-5; D not resolved. V was clipped by 2 bases and J by 5 bases, with 4 bases between them. The length of the CDR3 is 12 residues. Germline lookup yields CDR1 LNHDA and CDR2 SQIVND (reference sequence). This CDR3 is CASSIWDQPQHF. The CDR3 nucleotides read TGTGCCAGTAGTATATGGGATCAGCCCCAGCATTTT.

The V gene is TRBV18, the J gene TRBJ2-5, with 8 nucleotides matching TRBD1. After removal of 6 bases from V and 2 bases from J, the junction contained 8 bases not matched to a gene. Germline V gene sequence: CDR1 KGHSH, CDR2 LQKENI. The CDR3 runs 15 residues. This CDR3 is CASSRGTGGQETQYF. Here the CDR3 DNA reads TGTGCCAGCTCCAGAGGGACAGGCGGACAAGAGACCCAGTACTTC. Complete variable domain (other parts from reference TRBV18 and TRBJ2-5): NAGVMQNPRHLVRRRGQEARLRCSPMKGHSHVYWYRQLPEEGLKFMVYLQKENIIDESGMPKERFSAEFPKEGPSILRIQQVVRGDSAAYFCASSRGTGGQETQYFGPGTRLLVL.

V is TRBV30 and J is TRBJ2-7; 8 bases match TRBD1. V was clipped by 3 bases and J by 10 bases; unmatched bases: 5. The germline V gene encodes CDR1 GTSNPN and CDR2 SVGIG (reference sequence). CDR3 length equals 11 residues. For the CDR3, the DNA is TGTGCCTGGAGCCAGGGGGCAGACCAGTACTTC. Translated, it gives CAWSQGADQYF.

This rearrangement joins TRBV29-1 to TRBJ2-3; no firm D call. V lost 6 bases to trimming and J lost 4 bases, with 8 bases between them. The CDR3 is 11 amino acids. Germline CDR1 reads SQVTM; CDR2 reads ANQGSEA. The CDR3 is CSVPAADTQYF. In DNA, the CDR3 is TGCAGCGTCCCCGCGGCAGATACGCAGTATTTT.

The chain joins TRBV7-3 to TRBJ2-1; TRBD2 agrees at 8 bases. Germline V gene sequence: CDR1 SGHTA, CDR2 FQGTGA. This CDR3 spans 15 amino acids. Trimming cost V 1 base and J 3 bases; bases outside gene matches: 2. The CDR3 DNA follows: TGTGCCAGCAGCTTAAGTCTAGCGGGCTACAATGAGCAGTTCTTC. This sequence encodes CASSLSLAGYNEQFF.

V is TRBV25-1 and J is TRBJ2-1; 9 bases are a match to TRBD2. The trim removed 10 bases at V and 4 bases at J, leaving 8 bases unmatched. The CDR3 is made up of 14 amino acids. CDR1 and CDR2 (germline): MGHDK, SYGVNS. The CDR3 sequence is CATRPGLAYNEQFF. For the CDR3, the DNA is TGTGCCACTAGACCGGGACTAGCTTACAATGAGCAGTTCTTC.

The gene calls are TRBV28 and TRBJ2-7; 8 bases line up with TRBD1. Germline V lookup: CDR1 MDHEN, CDR2 SYDVKM. Trimming removed 6 bases from V and 8 bases from J; junction bases left unmatched: 6. The CDR3 consists of 12 residues. Here the CDR3 reads CASRLGQGQQYF. The CDR3 DNA follows: TGTGCCAGCAGACTTGGACAGGGACAGCAGTACTTC.

V and J are TRBV14 and TRBJ2-5, with D possibly matching TRBD1 (5 bases). CDR3 length equals 21 residues. The ends were cut back, 0 bases at V and 1 base at J, with 27 bases in the middle. In germline, CDR1 is SGHDN, CDR2 FVKESK. The chain's CDR3 is CASSQDGKGMGFSIPQETQYF. CDR3 nucleotides: TGTGCCAGCAGCCAAGATGGGAAGGGGATGGGGTTCTCCATACCCCAAGAGACCCAGTACTTC.